The 25 T cell receptor beta chains below were found in one sample sequenced in a study of T-cell memory formation after mild COVID-19. TCRdb processed the 5' RACE reads anew with MiXCR; each CDR3 protein has one entry. Among some 350,000 distinct CDR3 sequences listed, roughly 13% were seen once. Material for sequencing was PBMCs or a T cell subset sorted from them (not recorded which). The receptors come from a man younger than 30 who had mild COVID-19 (a few samples of this study predate the infection). Cell type and time point are not known.

V gene TRBV3-1 combines with J gene TRBJ2-3, with no clear D. Germline V gene data show CDR1 as LGHDT and CDR2 as YNNKEL (reference sequence). This CDR3 is built from 14 residues. V was shortened by 5 bases and J by 1 base, with 10 bases between the two germline ends. CDR3 residues: CASSKVGGTDTQYF. CDR3 DNA: TGTGCCAGCAGCAAAGTAGGCGGCACAGATACGCAGTATTTT.

This chain uses TRBV6-2 or TRBV6-3 with TRBJ2-1; D possibly corresponds to TRBD1 (6 bases). The germline gives CDR1 MNHEY, CDR2 SVGEGT. The CDR3 length is 15 residues. V was clipped by 5 bases and J by 4 bases, with 15 bases between them. For the CDR3, the DNA is TGTGCCAGCAGTCGCCACAGGGACGAGTACAATGAGCAGTTCTTC. This codes for CASSRHRDEYNEQFF.

This rearrangement joins TRBV29-1 to TRBJ2-2, with D unresolved. This CDR3 has 14 residues. Germline CDR1 and CDR2: SQVTM and ANQGSEA. V shed 1 base and J shed 0 bases, with 6 bases lying between them. The CDR3: CSVEADPNTGELFF. The CDR3 nucleotides are TGCAGCGTTGAAGCGGACCCGAACACCGGGGAGCTGTTTTTT.

This clonotype was counted between two and nine times. The J gene is TRBJ2-7, the V gene TRBV6-1; TRBD1 matches at 7 bases. The germline gives CDR1 MNHNS, CDR2 SASEGT. The trim removed 5 bases at V and 0 bases at J, leaving 7 bases unmatched. This CDR3 has 15 amino acids. The CDR3 DNA follows: TGTGCCAGCAGTATCGACAGGGTAAGCTCCTACGAGCAGTACTTC. Its translation: CASSIDRVSSYEQYF.

J is TRBJ2-3 and V is TRBV27; 9 positions match TRBD1. Germline V gene lookup returns CDR1 MNHEY and CDR2 SMNVEV (reference sequence). V lost 5 bases to trimming and J lost 4 bases; unmatched junction nucleotides: 7. This CDR3 contains 15 residues. CDR3 protein: CASSGQGRRADTQYF. CDR3 coding DNA: TGTGCCAGCAGTGGACAGGGGCGACGGGCAGATACGCAGTATTTT.

The rearrangement joins TRBV4-1 to TRBJ1-6; unclear D gene. V was trimmed by 4 bases and J by 6 bases, leaving 13 bases between them. This CDR3 contains 15 residues. Germline CDR1 MGHRA, CDR2 YSYEKL. The CDR3 loop reads CASSLKEGFNSPLHF. As DNA, the CDR3 is TGCGCCAGCAGCCTCAAGGAGGGTTTTAATTCACCCCTCCACTTT.

A few counts support this clonotype. Just one base apart from a much larger clone, this may be a read error. The chain couples TRBV7-2 to TRBJ2-3, with D perhaps matching TRBD1 or TRBD2 (5 bases each). This CDR3 spans 15 amino acids. The V and J ends lost 3 bases and 2 bases respectively, with 12 bases between them. Germline V CDR1 and CDR2: SGHTA, FQGNSA. The CDR3 protein is CASSFSRGITDTQYF. CDR3 DNA sequence: TGTGCCAGCAGCTTCAGTCGGGGCATCACAGATACGCAGTATTTT.

This clonotype turned up a few times. The chain combines TRBV12-3 or TRBV12-4 with TRBJ1-4; 8 nucleotides match TRBD1. CDR3 length: 16 residues. Germline trimming cut 6 bases from V and 4 bases from J; bases unmatched to any gene: 10. DNA for the CDR3: TGTGCCAGCAGGGACTACGGGACAGGCAATAATGAAAAACTGTTTTTT. It encodes CASRDYGTGNNEKLFF.

The V gene is TRBV5-6, the J gene TRBJ1-6; 8 bases map to TRBD1. Germline loops: CDR1 SGHDT, CDR2 YYEEEE. The V segment lost 3 bases and the J segment 10 bases; nucleotides outside the gene matches: 12. The CDR3 sequence is 16 residues long. The CDR3 DNA reads TGTGCCAGCAGCTCCCTCCGGACAGGGAGGGGGTCACCCCTCCACTTT. This gives the protein CASSSLRTGRGSPLHF.

This clonotype has a handful of counts. The chain is built from TRBV20-1 and TRBJ2-3, with TRBD2 matching 8 bases. The V gene end was trimmed by 3 bases and the J gene end by 5 bases; junction bases not matched to a gene: 7. Per the germline V gene, CDR1 is DFQATT and CDR2 is SNEGSKA (reference sequence). The CDR3 runs 14 residues. CDR3 protein: CSASPGGPGDTQYF. CDR3 DNA sequence: TGCAGTGCTAGTCCGGGGGGGCCGGGAGATACGCAGTATTTT.

This chain uses TRBV15 with TRBJ2-5, with 8 bases matching TRBD1. Germline CDR1 and CDR2: LNHNV and YYDKDF (reference sequence). Trimming at V came to 4 bases and at J to 7 bases, leaving 5 bases not matched to a gene. The CDR3 consists of 13 residues. CDR3 DNA: TGTGCCACCAGCACGGACAGGGAAACGACCCAGTACTTC. Translated: CATSTDRETTQYF.

The J gene is TRBJ2-5, the V gene TRBV12-3 or TRBV12-4; 7 nucleotides agree with TRBD2. V shed 5 bases, J shed 4 bases, and the junction held 7 bases outside the gene matches. CDR3 length: 14 amino acids. The CDR3 protein is CASSPKTSRETQYF. The CDR3 DNA reads as TGTGCCAGCAGTCCGAAGACTAGCAGAGAGACCCAGTACTTC.

This clonotype has more than one count but fewer than ten. The rearrangement links TRBV6-2 or TRBV6-3 to TRBJ1-1; D possibly corresponds to TRBD1 (5 bases). Germline assignment: CDR1 MNHEY and CDR2 SVGEGT. Trimming removed 4 bases at V and 8 bases at J, with 17 bases between. CDR3 length: 14 amino acids. CDR3 in amino acids: CASSWGPPVSEAFF. The CDR3 DNA is TGTGCCAGCAGTTGGGGACCGCCGGTGTCGGAAGCTTTCTTT.

This clonotype was observed a few times. The rearrangement links TRBV12-3 or TRBV12-4 to TRBJ2-7; 7 bases fit TRBD1. V shed 9 bases and J 0 bases; nucleotides not matched to a gene: 8. This CDR3 comprises 14 residues. The CDR3 reads CASSRTGSSYEQYV. CDR3 DNA: TGTGCCAGTTCTCGGACAGGTTCCTCCTACGAGCAGTACGTC.

This clonotype was picked up a small number of times. This chain uses TRBV30 with TRBJ2-7; D not resolved. Per germline, CDR1 GTSNPN and CDR2 SVGIG (reference sequence). The CDR3 spans 11 residues. Trimming cost V 0 bases and J 6 bases, with 6 bases left between them. CDR3 nucleotide sequence: TGTGCCTGGAGTGTAAGTGTCGAGCAGTACTTC. It is translated as CAWSVSVEQYF.

The sample holds a few counts of this clonotype. V gene TRBV28 combines with J gene TRBJ1-4; TRBD1 matches at 12 bases. With V trimmed by 6 bases and J by 9 bases, 5 bases remained unmatched. The CDR3 covers 14 residues. The V gene's germline CDR1 is MDHEN and CDR2 SYDVKM. This CDR3 is CASSTGTGGQKLFF. CDR3 nucleotides: TGTGCCAGCAGCACCGGGACAGGGGGCCAAAAACTGTTTTTT.

In its sample, this clonotype was seen a few times. J is TRBJ1-5 and V is TRBV6-6; TRBD1 is a possible D gene (5 bases). CDR1 and CDR2 (germline): MNHNY, SVGAGI (reference sequence). V dropped 7 bases and J dropped 5 bases, with 12 bases sitting between them. The length of the CDR3 is 13 residues. CDR3 residues: CASNRDGDQPQHF. The CDR3 DNA sequence: TGTGCCAGCAACCGGGACGGGGATCAGCCCCAGCATTTT.

The chain carries TRBV5-1 and TRBJ2-5, with 8 bases that match TRBD2. The V segment lost 3 bases and the J segment 3 bases; nucleotides outside the gene matches: 4. The CDR3 consists of 14 residues. Per germline, CDR1 SGHRS and CDR2 YFSETQ. The CDR3 coding sequence is TGCGCCAGCAGCTCCATAGCGGGGAAAGAGACCCAGTACTTC. It translates to CASSSIAGKETQYF.

In this sample, this clonotype turned up a few times. The V call is TRBV7-6, the J call TRBJ2-5, with TRBD2 as a possible D gene (6 bases). The CDR3 is 15 residues long. The germline gives CDR1 SGHVS, CDR2 FNYEAQ. V dropped 5 bases and J dropped 7 bases, with 20 bases sitting between them. The CDR3 is CASSLRGADRGTQYF. In nucleotides, the CDR3 is TGTGCCAGCAGCCTCCGCGGGGCTGACCGGGGGACCCAGTACTTC.

This clonotype turned up a few times. This rearrangement joins TRBV18 to TRBJ1-1, with D perhaps TRBD1 (5 bases). The CDR3 spans 12 residues. Germline V gene lookup returns CDR1 KGHSH and CDR2 LQKENI. V was shortened by 3 bases and J by 7 bases, with 9 bases between the two germline ends. The CDR3 sequence is CASSPEGSEAFF. As DNA, the CDR3 is TGTGCCAGCTCACCCGAGGGGAGTGAAGCTTTCTTT.

The CDR3: CSARDPQLAASTDTQYF. The DNA for the CDR3 is TGCAGTGCTAGAGATCCCCAACTAGCGGCTAGCACAGATACGCAGTATTTT. The V call is TRBV20-1, the J call TRBJ2-3; 8 nucleotides line up with TRBD2. The length of the CDR3 is 17 residues. V gave up 0 bases and J gave up 0 bases; unmatched junction bases: 8. CDR1 is DFQATT and CDR2 is SNEGSKA in the germline V gene (reference sequence).

This clonotype was counted between two and nine times. The rearrangement joins TRBV27 to TRBJ2-3; 7 bases map to TRBD1. Trimming at V came to 6 bases and at J to 0 bases, leaving 3 bases not matched to a gene. CDR1 and CDR2 (germline): MNHEY, SMNVEV (reference sequence). The CDR3 extends over 14 amino acids. CDR3 in amino acids: CASSEGASTDTQYF. The CDR3 DNA follows: TGTGCCAGCAGCGAGGGGGCGAGCACAGATACGCAGTATTTT.

This clonotype has a single count. The chain links TRBV19 to TRBJ2-7; possibly TRBD2 for D (6 bases). V lost 5 bases, J lost 5 bases, and 13 bases lay in between. The CDR3 loop spans 13 amino acids. Looked up from germline, CDR1 is LNHDA and CDR2 is SQIVND (reference sequence). As DNA, the CDR3 is TGTGCCAGTAGTCGGAGGGATTACAACGAGCAGTACTTC. Encoded protein: CASSRRDYNEQYF. The whole variable domain, remainder taken from reference TRBV19 and TRBJ2-7, is DGGITQSPKYLFRKEGQNVTLSCEQNLNHDAMYWYRQDPGQGLRLIYYSQIVNDFQKGDIAEGYSVSREKKESFPLTVTSAQKNPTAFYLCASSRRDYNEQYFGPGTRLTVT.

The gene calls are TRBV19 and TRBJ1-1; no firm D call. CDR1 and CDR2 from the germline V gene are LNHDA and SQIVND (reference sequence). The CDR3 has 13 residues. V lost 1 base and J lost 2, with 5 bases in between. The CDR3 region is CASSIGSNTEAFF. Written as DNA, the CDR3 is TGTGCCAGTAGTATAGGAAGCAACACTGAAGCTTTCTTT.

This clonotype was detected a few times. The rearrangement joins TRBV7-2 to TRBJ2-1; D gene ambiguous. CDR1 and CDR2 from the germline V gene are SGHTA and FQGNSA. Trimming stripped 1 base from V and 9 bases from J, with 7 bases between. This CDR3 contains 12 residues. The CDR3 spells CASSLDKGEQFF. CDR3 coding DNA: TGTGCCAGCAGCTTAGATAAGGGTGAGCAGTTCTTC. Full variable domain (rest looked up from reference TRBV7-2 and TRBJ2-1): GAGVSQSPSNKVTEKGKDVELRCDPISGHTALYWYRQSLGQGLEFLIYFQGNSAPDKSGLPSDRFSAERTGGSVSTLTIQRTQQEDSAVYLCASSLDKGEQFFGPGTRLTVL.